The entry that follows covers one T cell receptor beta chain sequence. What it recognizes is unknown. These data are taken from a study of T cell responses to AZD1222 COVID-19 vaccine. Method: immunoSEQ multiplex PCR; TCRdb's copy keeps in-frame clones and lacks some. Seen here are under 130,000 clones, roughly 91% observed once, and the top ten hold 4% to 5.5%. Study-wide points: Baseline antibody screening turned up just five to seven seropositive AZD1222 recipients. Researchers report vaccine-associated CD4 TCRs spanning spike, with dominance at 160-218 and 743-854. Vaccination with two AZD1222 doses was followed by a rise in Spike-specific TCR breadth and depth.

The CDR3 loop spans 14 amino acids. The V end was cut by 5 bases, the J end by 1 base, with 9 bases between. Per germline, CDR1 LGHDT and CDR2 YNNKEL (reference sequence). The sample here was peripheral blood, taken on day 0 of AZD1222 vaccination. This TCR derives from an adult in good health. This sequence joins TRBV3-1 (or the pseudogene TRBV3-2) and TRBJ1-3; possible D gene TRBD1, 6 bases. The CDR3 loop reads CASSSRGSGNTIYF. The CDR3 DNA reads as TGTGCCAGCAGCTCCAGGGGTTCTGGAAACACCATATATTTT.